This entry features one T cell receptor beta chain sequence. What it binds is not known. The data originate from a study of T-cell memory formation after mild COVID-19. Overall study results and limits: CD4+ clones that contracted lay mainly in CM and EM; CD8+ ones lay in EMRA. Pre-infection memory carried some responding clones, suggesting that cross-reactive memory joined.

TCRdb reprocessed the 5' RACE reads with MiXCR, giving one entry per CDR3 protein. The sample lists about 320,000 distinct CDR3 sequences, over 11% occurring once. The CDR3 sequence is 13 residues long. Germline CDR1 reads SGHNT; CDR2 reads YYREEE (reference sequence). Between the trimmed V and J ends, which lost 2 bases and 7 bases, there was a span of 10 bases. The TCR originated in a man younger than 35 who had mild COVID-19 (a few samples of this study predate the infection). Cell type and time point are not known. The sequencing sample was made of PBMCs or a T cell subset sorted from them (not recorded which). The chain recombines TRBV5-4 with TRBJ1-5; TRBD1 might be the D (5 bases). The CDR3 sequence is CASSFSGAQPQHF. The CDR3 nucleotides are TGTGCCAGCAGCTTTTCCGGGGCGCAGCCCCAGCATTTT.